A selection of T cell receptor beta chains follows, all from one sample in a study of identical twins. TCRdb itself ran the 5' RACE reads through MiXCR, one entry per CDR3 protein. The sample lists about 520,000 distinct CDR3 sequences; under 25% were seen once. The data also belong to a second study, concerning T cells expressing NK-cell markers.

Sequenced: CD4+ T cells sorted from blood. These receptors all stem from a woman aged 18 to 35 in good health. Each CDR3 is given with its conserved first and last residue. A D gene is named only where the DNA matches it firmly. For some rows the clone size is stated as once, few or many, or as a class when expanded; others skip it.

j_call	d_call	clone_size	v_call	cdr3_aa	cdr3_nt
TRBJ2-1	TRBD1	few	TRBV6-4	CASSQRPGQGTDEQFF	TGTGCCAGCAGCCAAAGACCGGGACAGGGGACCGATGAGCAGTTCTTC
TRBJ2-3	TRBD2	NA	TRBV27	CASGGTSGSMATDTQYF	TGTGCCAGCGGCGGGACTAGCGGGAGCATGGCCACAGATACGCAGTATTTT
TRBJ1-5	NA	many	TRBV9	CASSVAPSNQPQHF	TGTGCCAGCAGCGTCGCCCCGAGCAATCAGCCCCAGCATTTT
TRBJ1-1	NA	few	TRBV4-1	CASSQTRRTGNTEAFF	TGCGCCAGCAGCCAAACTAGACGAACAGGGAACACTGAAGCTTTCTTT
TRBJ1-1	NA	few	TRBV27	CASSSGRGAFTEAFF	TGTGCCAGCAGTTCGGGGCGAGGGGCCTTCACTGAAGCTTTCTTT
TRBJ1-5	TRBD1	NA	TRBV12-3/TRBV12-4	CASSFSRGGNQPQHF	TGTGCCAGCAGTTTTAGCAGGGGGGGCAATCAGCCCCAGCATTTT
TRBJ1-2	NA	few	TRBV20-1	CSASLDLGYGYTF	TGCAGTGCTAGTTTGGACTTGGGCTATGGCTACACCTTC
TRBJ1-6	TRBD1	few	TRBV27	CASSFQGASYNSPLHF	TGTGCCAGCAGTTTCCAGGGGGCTTCCTATAATTCACCCCTCCACTTT
TRBJ2-1	TRBD2	NA	TRBV7-9	CASSLRILAGKQFF	TGTGCCAGCAGCTTACGAATACTAGCGGGAAAGCAGTTCTTC
TRBJ2-2	NA	many	TRBV29-1	CSVGGGGDTGELFF	TGCAGCGTTGGGGGAGGGGGAGACACCGGGGAGCTGTTTTTT
TRBJ1-1	NA	many	TRBV29-1	CSVAEMGGLNTEAFF	TGCAGCGTTGCGGAAATGGGGGGCTTGAACACTGAAGCTTTCTTT
TRBJ2-5	NA	few	TRBV28	CASISPRGTETQYF	TGTGCCAGCATCTCCCCCAGGGGAACTGAGACCCAGTACTTC
TRBJ2-5	TRBD2	many	TRBV9	CASSVGPGGAIETQYF	TGTGCCAGCAGCGTAGGGCCGGGGGGGGCCATCGAGACCCAGTACTTC
TRBJ1-4	NA	few	TRBV11-2	CASSFRLATNEKLFF	TGTGCCAGCAGCTTCCGACTTGCAACTAATGAAAAACTGTTTTTT
TRBJ1-2	NA	NA	TRBV5-1	CASSLVGGSDGYTF	TGCGCCAGCAGCTTGGTGGGGGGAAGCGATGGCTACACCTTC
TRBJ1-2	TRBD1	NA	TRBV29-1	CSVTGTASNYGYTF	TGCAGCGTCACCGGGACAGCCTCGAACTATGGCTACACCTTC
TRBJ2-1	NA	many	TRBV11-1	CASSVNVNEQFF	TGTGCCAGCAGCGTAAACGTTAATGAGCAGTTCTTC
TRBJ1-1	NA	few	TRBV5-1	CASSFDGTEAFF	TGCGCCAGCAGCTTCGACGGTACTGAAGCTTTCTTT
TRBJ2-7	NA	NA	TRBV12-3/TRBV12-4	CASSFVRDEQYF	TGTGCCAGCAGTTTCGTGAGGGACGAGCAGTACTTC
TRBJ2-5	NA	few	TRBV10-3	CAISETLSATQYF	TGTGCCATCAGTGAAACTCTTTCAGCGACCCAGTACTTC